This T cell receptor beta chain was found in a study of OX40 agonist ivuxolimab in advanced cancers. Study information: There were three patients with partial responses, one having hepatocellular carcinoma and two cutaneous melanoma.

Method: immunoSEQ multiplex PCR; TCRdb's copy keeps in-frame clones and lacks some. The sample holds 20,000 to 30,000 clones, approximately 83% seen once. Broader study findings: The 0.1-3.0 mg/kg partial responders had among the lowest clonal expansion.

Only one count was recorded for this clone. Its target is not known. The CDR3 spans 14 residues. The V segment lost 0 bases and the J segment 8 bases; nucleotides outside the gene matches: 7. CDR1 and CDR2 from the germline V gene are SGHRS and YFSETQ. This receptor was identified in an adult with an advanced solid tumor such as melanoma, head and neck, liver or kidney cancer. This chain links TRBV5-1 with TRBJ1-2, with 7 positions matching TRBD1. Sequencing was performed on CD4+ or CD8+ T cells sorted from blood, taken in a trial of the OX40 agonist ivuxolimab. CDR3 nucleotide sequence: TGCGCCAGCAGCTTGGAAGGGGGCGCGAGCGGCTACACCTTC. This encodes CASSLEGGASGYTF.